The rows below give T cell receptor beta chains drawn from one sample of a study of shared clonotypes between healthy human individuals. Produced via immunoSEQ multiplex PCR; TCRdb's table is partial and in-frame only. The repertoire holds 760,000 or so clones, with around 96% as singletons. Sample: naive CD8+ T cells sorted from blood. All receptors come from a man aged 25 to 45 in good health. CDR3s include the opening cysteine and the closing phenylalanine or tryptophan. Fields, in order: V gene, clone size, D gene, J gene, CDR3 protein, CDR3 DNA. A D gene is named only where the DNA matches it firmly. The listing skips clone size in some rows; elsewhere it reads once, few, many or a size class.

V: TRBV6-5; size: NA; D: NA; J: TRBJ1-1; CDR3: CASSSNTEAFF; DNA: TGTGCCAGCAGCTCTAACACTGAAGCTTTCTTT
V: TRBV29-1; size: NA; D: NA; J: TRBJ2-3; CDR3: CSVNERLGTDTQYF; DNA: TGCAGCGTTAACGAGAGGTTGGGCACAGATACGCAGTATTTT
V: TRBV27; size: NA; D: NA; J: TRBJ2-4; CDR3: CASSLRQGGNIQYF; DNA: TGTGCCAGCAGTTTAAGGCAGGGGGGAAACATTCAGTACTTC
V: TRBV7-6; size: NA; D: NA; J: TRBJ2-2; CDR3: CASSAPLDRTGELFF; DNA: TGTGCCAGCAGCGCCCCACTAGATCGGACCGGGGAGCTGTTTTTT
V: TRBV27; size: NA; D: NA; J: TRBJ2-7; CDR3: CASSLRGTVTYEQYF; DNA: TGTGCCAGCAGTTTACGCGGGACGGTAACCTACGAGCAGTACTTC
V: TRBV19; size: NA; D: NA; J: TRBJ1-1; CDR3: CASSIGPPRGANTEAFF; DNA: TGTGCCAGTAGTATAGGACCGCCACGAGGGGCGAACACTGAAGCTTTCTTT
V: TRBV28; size: once; D: NA; J: TRBJ2-2; CDR3: CASSHRAGHTGELFF; DNA: TGTGCCAGCAGCCACAGGGCAGGGCACACCGGGGAGCTGTTTTTT
V: TRBV9; size: NA; D: NA; J: TRBJ1-2; CDR3: CASSAGIDGYTF; DNA: TGTGCCAGCAGCGCTGGGATCGATGGCTACACCTTC
V: TRBV4-1; size: NA; D: TRBD2; J: TRBJ2-7; CDR3: CASSILAGGRYEQYF; DNA: TGCGCCAGCAGCATATTAGCGGGAGGCCGCTACGAGCAGTACTTC
V: TRBV13; size: NA; D: TRBD1; J: TRBJ1-1; CDR3: CASSPTGGGAEAFF; DNA: TGTGCCAGCAGCCCCACAGGGGGCGGCGCTGAAGCTTTCTTT
V: TRBV29-1; size: NA; D: TRBD2; J: TRBJ2-3; CDR3: CSVWGGFADTQYF; DNA: TGCAGCGTTTGGGGAGGGTTTGCGGATACGCAGTATTTT
V: TRBV27; size: once; D: NA; J: TRBJ1-5; CDR3: CASSSPRGPQHF; DNA: TGTGCCAGCAGTTCCCCTCGGGGGCCCCAGCATTTT
V: TRBV10-3; size: NA; D: TRBD2; J: TRBJ2-5; CDR3: CAISESGGSGSRETQYF; DNA: TGTGCCATCAGTGAGTCGGGGGGGAGCGGCTCCCGAGAGACCCAGTACTTC
V: TRBV7-3; size: NA; D: NA; J: TRBJ2-1; CDR3: CASSHEASHPNEQFF; DNA: TGTGCCAGCAGCCATGAGGCTAGTCATCCAAATGAGCAGTTCTTC
V: TRBV27; size: NA; D: TRBD1; J: TRBJ1-1; CDR3: CASSSFPTGVTEAFF; DNA: TGTGCCAGCAGTTCCTTCCCTACAGGGGTCACTGAAGCTTTCTTT
V: TRBV7-9; size: NA; D: NA; J: TRBJ2-7; CDR3: CASSSRLETNEQYF; DNA: TGTGCCAGCAGCTCTCGACTAGAAACCAACGAGCAGTACTTC
V: TRBV27; size: NA; D: NA; J: TRBJ2-7; CDR3: CASSLRDTYEQYF; DNA: TGTGCCAGCAGTTTACGAGACACCTACGAGCAGTACTTC
V: TRBV14; size: NA; D: NA; J: TRBJ2-1; CDR3: CASSQEGPEQFF; DNA: TGTGCCAGCAGCCAAGAAGGCCCTGAGCAGTTCTTC
V: TRBV27; size: NA; D: NA; J: TRBJ2-1; CDR3: CASTSGSYNEQFF; DNA: TGTGCCAGCACCAGCGGCTCCTACAATGAGCAGTTCTTC
V: TRBV4-1; size: NA; D: NA; J: TRBJ2-6; CDR3: CASSQGGANVLTF; DNA: TGCGCCAGCAGCCAAGGGGGGGCCAACGTCCTGACTTTC
V: TRBV5-5; size: NA; D: NA; J: TRBJ2-2; CDR3: CASSLQGGGTGELFF; DNA: TGTGCCAGCAGCCTCCAGGGAGGGGGTACCGGGGAGCTGTTTTTT
V: TRBV7-2; size: NA; D: TRBD1; J: TRBJ1-1; CDR3: CASSYRGFTEAFF; DNA: TGTGCCAGCAGCTACAGGGGATTTACTGAAGCTTTCTTT
V: TRBV7-9; size: NA; D: TRBD2; J: TRBJ2-3; CDR3: CASSLGLAYSTDTQYF; DNA: TGTGCCAGCAGCCTGGGACTAGCGTATAGCACAGATACGCAGTATTTT
V: TRBV7-8; size: NA; D: TRBD1; J: TRBJ1-2; CDR3: CASSLDGTGDGYTF; DNA: TGTGCCAGCAGCTTAGACGGGACAGGGGATGGCTACACCTTC
V: TRBV5-5; size: once; D: NA; J: TRBJ2-7; CDR3: CASSFQALHEQYF; DNA: TGTGCCAGCAGCTTCCAGGCCCTCCACGAGCAGTACTTC
V: TRBV11-3; size: NA; D: NA; J: TRBJ2-1; CDR3: CASSPAGYNEQFF; DNA: TGTGCCAGCAGCCCCGCAGGGTACAATGAGCAGTTCTTC
V: TRBV7-9; size: NA; D: TRBD1; J: TRBJ2-1; CDR3: CASSFQPGQGLTMGQFF; DNA: TGTGCCAGCAGCTTCCAGCCGGGACAGGGCTTGACGATGGGGCAGTTCTTC
V: TRBV6-5; size: once; D: NA; J: TRBJ2-1; CDR3: CASSPFGPSYNEQFF; DNA: TGTGCCAGCAGTCCCTTTGGCCCCTCCTACAATGAGCAGTTCTTC
V: TRBV7-9; size: NA; D: NA; J: TRBJ2-5; CDR3: CASSLRVRETQYF; DNA: TGTGCCAGCAGCTTAAGAGTGCGGGAGACCCAGTACTTC
V: TRBV11-2; size: NA; D: NA; J: TRBJ2-1; CDR3: CASSLGPNEQFF; DNA: TGTGCCAGCAGCTTAGGGCCCAATGAGCAGTTCTTC
V: TRBV11-2; size: NA; D: TRBD2; J: TRBJ2-3; CDR3: CASSSQASGRTTDTQYF; DNA: TGTGCCAGCAGCTCGCAAGCTAGCGGGAGGACTACAGATACGCAGTATTTT
V: TRBV5-4; size: NA; D: TRBD1; J: TRBJ2-7; CDR3: CASSSQGAPTWEQYF; DNA: TGTGCCAGCAGCTCACAGGGGGCCCCTACATGGGAGCAGTACTTC
V: TRBV20-1; size: NA; D: TRBD1; J: TRBJ2-1; CDR3: CSADRENEQFF; DNA: TGCAGTGCCGACAGGGAGAATGAGCAGTTCTTC
V: TRBV4-3; size: once; D: TRBD1; J: TRBJ1-5; CDR3: CASSPGTGEHSNQPQHF; DNA: TGCGCCAGCAGCCCAGGGACAGGGGAGCATAGCAATCAGCCCCAGCATTTT
V: TRBV29-1; size: NA; D: TRBD2; J: TRBJ2-7; CDR3: CSVEVLGTSSSYEQYF; DNA: TGCAGCGTTGAAGTATTAGGGACTAGCAGCTCCTACGAGCAGTACTTC
V: TRBV7-3; size: NA; D: TRBD2; J: TRBJ2-1; CDR3: CASSLLAGGPENEQFF; DNA: TGTGCCAGCAGCTTGCTAGCGGGAGGGCCGGAGAATGAGCAGTTCTTC
V: TRBV4-1; size: NA; D: TRBD2; J: TRBJ2-2; CDR3: CASSQAGGFRAGELFF; DNA: TGCGCCAGCAGCCAAGCGGGGGGTTTCAGGGCCGGGGAGCTGTTTTTT
V: TRBV27; size: NA; D: NA; J: TRBJ2-7; CDR3: CASGTRARSLQYF; DNA: TGTGCCAGCGGCACCCGCGCGAGGAGCTTGCAGTACTTC
V: TRBV5-1; size: NA; D: NA; J: TRBJ1-4; CDR3: CASSLDWTNEKLFF; DNA: TGCGCCAGCAGCTTGGATTGGACTAATGAAAAACTGTTTTTT
V: TRBV10-2; size: NA; D: NA; J: TRBJ1-5; CDR3: CASSEQGYGQPQHF; DNA: TGCGCCAGCAGTGAACAGGGCTATGGTCAGCCCCAGCATTTT
V: TRBV19; size: NA; D: NA; J: TRBJ1-5; CDR3: CASTGTGYSNQPQHF; DNA: TGTGCCAGTACCGGGACGGGCTATAGCAATCAGCCCCAGCATTTT
V: TRBV7-2; size: NA; D: TRBD2; J: TRBJ2-1; CDR3: CASSQGLAAYNEQFF; DNA: TGTGCCAGCAGCCAGGGACTAGCGGCCTACAATGAGCAGTTCTTC
V: TRBV6-1; size: NA; D: NA; J: TRBJ2-3; CDR3: CASSEARSADTQYF; DNA: TGTGCCAGCAGTGAAGCGCGTAGCGCAGATACGCAGTATTTT
V: TRBV6-6; size: NA; D: TRBD2; J: TRBJ2-2; CDR3: CASSYPPGLAISQLFF; DNA: TGTGCCAGCAGTTACCCGCCGGGACTAGCGATAAGTCAGCTGTTTTTT
V: TRBV5-1; size: NA; D: TRBD1; J: TRBJ2-7; CDR3: CASSTDYDRDLEEQYF; DNA: TGCGCCAGCAGTACCGATTACGACAGGGACCTGGAGGAGCAGTACTTC
V: TRBV7-9; size: NA; D: TRBD1; J: TRBJ2-1; CDR3: CASSLTGANEQFF; DNA: TGTGCCAGCAGCCTTACAGGGGCCAATGAGCAGTTCTTC
V: TRBV6-5; size: NA; D: NA; J: TRBJ2-2; CDR3: CASSYSAGGELFF; DNA: TGTGCCAGCAGTTACTCGGCCGGCGGGGAGCTGTTTTTT
V: TRBV5-4; size: NA; D: TRBD2; J: TRBJ2-3; CDR3: CASSLSLASGITDTQYF; DNA: TGTGCCAGCAGCTTGAGTCTGGCTAGCGGGATCACAGATACGCAGTATTTT
V: TRBV5-1; size: NA; D: NA; J: TRBJ2-7; CDR3: CASALRDPIYEQYF; DNA: TGCGCCAGTGCGCTCCGGGACCCCATCTACGAGCAGTACTTC
V: TRBV7-2; size: NA; D: TRBD2; J: TRBJ2-7; CDR3: CASSLADHPGLAGGPTEQYF; DNA: TGTGCCAGCAGCTTAGCAGACCACCCGGGACTAGCGGGAGGCCCAACGGAGCAGTACTTC
V: TRBV7-9; size: NA; D: NA; J: TRBJ2-5; CDR3: CASSLGVRVEETQYF; DNA: TGTGCCAGCAGCTTAGGGGTCCGGGTGGAAGAGACCCAGTACTTC
V: TRBV4-1; size: NA; D: NA; J: TRBJ1-2; CDR3: CASSDRGGYTF; DNA: TGCGCCAGCAGCGACCGGGGCGGCTACACCTTC
V: TRBV5-1; size: NA; D: TRBD1; J: TRBJ2-7; CDR3: CASSEDRSSYEQYF; DNA: TGCGCCAGCAGCGAGGACAGGAGCTCCTACGAGCAGTACTTC
V: TRBV5-1; size: NA; D: TRBD2; J: TRBJ2-1; CDR3: CASSLEGTSVYNEQFF; DNA: TGCGCCAGCAGCTTGGAAGGGACTAGCGTCTACAATGAGCAGTTCTTC